These 2 T cell receptor beta chains were all obtained from the same sample, sequenced in a study of blood T cell repertoires in COVID-19. Profiling relied on immunoSEQ multiplex PCR, and the TCRdb table lists in-frame clones only, not all of them. In the table there are 130,000 to 150,000 clones, 88% of which are singletons. The specimen sequenced was peripheral blood. Receptors originate from a human donor in a cohort sampled during active COVID-19.

This chain connects TRBV10-3 to TRBJ2-1, with a tentative D call TRBD2 (5 bases). V was trimmed by 3 bases and J by 7 bases, leaving 16 bases between them. CDR1 ENHRY and CDR2 SYGVKD come from the germline V gene. This CDR3 is 15 amino acids long. CDR3 region: CAISDLLFSVNEQFF. The DNA for the CDR3 is TGTGCCATCAGTGACCTCCTCTTTAGCGTGAATGAGCAGTTCTTC.

The V gene is TRBV29-1, the J gene TRBJ2-1; 9 nucleotides line up with TRBD1. Germline V CDR1 and CDR2: SQVTM, ANQGSEA. Germline trimming cut 7 bases from V and 9 bases from J; bases unmatched to any gene: 13. This CDR3 region has 14 residues. Written as DNA, the CDR3 is TGCAGCGCCCCCTCTGGGACAGGGTTGGGTGAGCAGTTCTTC. Protein: CSAPSGTGLGEQFF.